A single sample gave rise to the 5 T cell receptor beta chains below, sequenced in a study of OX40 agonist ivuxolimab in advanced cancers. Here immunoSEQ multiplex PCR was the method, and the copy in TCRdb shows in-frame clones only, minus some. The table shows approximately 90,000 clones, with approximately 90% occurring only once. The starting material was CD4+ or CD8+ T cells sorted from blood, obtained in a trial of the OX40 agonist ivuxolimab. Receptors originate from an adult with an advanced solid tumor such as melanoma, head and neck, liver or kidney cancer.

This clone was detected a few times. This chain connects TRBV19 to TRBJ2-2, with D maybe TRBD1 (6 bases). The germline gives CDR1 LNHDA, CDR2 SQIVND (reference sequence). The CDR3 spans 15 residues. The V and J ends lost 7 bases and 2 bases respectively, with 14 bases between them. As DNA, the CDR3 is TGTGCCAGTACCAAGGACAGTCCTAACACCGGGGAGCTGTTTTTT. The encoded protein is CASTKDSPNTGELFF.

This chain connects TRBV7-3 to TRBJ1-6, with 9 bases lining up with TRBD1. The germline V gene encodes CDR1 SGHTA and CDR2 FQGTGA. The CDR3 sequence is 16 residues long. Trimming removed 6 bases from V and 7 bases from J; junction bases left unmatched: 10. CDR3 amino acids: CASRSLPGTGNSPLHF. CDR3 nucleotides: TGTGCCAGCAGGAGTTTACCCGGGACAGGGAATTCACCCCTCCACTTT.

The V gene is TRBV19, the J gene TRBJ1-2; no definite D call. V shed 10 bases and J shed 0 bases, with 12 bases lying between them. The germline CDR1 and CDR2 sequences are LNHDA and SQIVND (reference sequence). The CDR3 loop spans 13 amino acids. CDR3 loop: CATLSVTNYGYTF. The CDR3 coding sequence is TGTGCCACCCTCTCCGTTACTAACTATGGCTACACCTTC.

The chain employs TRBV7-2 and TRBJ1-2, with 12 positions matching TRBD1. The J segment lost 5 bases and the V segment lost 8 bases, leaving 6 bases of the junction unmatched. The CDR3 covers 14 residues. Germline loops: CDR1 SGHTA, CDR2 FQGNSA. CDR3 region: CASRTGQGAYGYTF. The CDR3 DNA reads TGTGCCAGCCGGACGGGACAGGGGGCTTATGGCTACACCTTC.

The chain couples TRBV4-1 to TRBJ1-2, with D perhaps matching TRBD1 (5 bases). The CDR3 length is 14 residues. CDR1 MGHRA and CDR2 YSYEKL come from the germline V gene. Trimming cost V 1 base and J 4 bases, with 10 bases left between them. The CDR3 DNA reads TGCGCCAGCAGCCAAGTGGGGGACCCCTATGGCTACACCTTC. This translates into CASSQVGDPYGYTF.